What follows is one T cell receptor beta chain and its context. Its antigen is currently unknown. This entry is derived from a study of T cell responses to AZD1222 COVID-19 vaccine. General study findings and limits: The number of AZD1222 recipients seropositive at baseline was only five or six.

Germline CDR1 reads ENHRY; CDR2 reads SYGVKD. After removal of 2 bases from V and 1 base from J, the junction contained 0 bases not matched to a gene. The CDR3 has 15 residues. Profiled with immunoSEQ multiplex PCR; TCRdb holds only in-frame clones, not every one. This sample's table has over 130,000 clones. This TCR came from an adult in good health. The sample comprised peripheral blood. This chain uses TRBV10-3 with TRBJ2-4, with 9 bases lining up with TRBD1. The DNA of the CDR3 is TGTGCCATCAGTGAGGGGACAGGGGCCAAAAACATTCAGTACTTC. Translation: CAISEGTGAKNIQYF.